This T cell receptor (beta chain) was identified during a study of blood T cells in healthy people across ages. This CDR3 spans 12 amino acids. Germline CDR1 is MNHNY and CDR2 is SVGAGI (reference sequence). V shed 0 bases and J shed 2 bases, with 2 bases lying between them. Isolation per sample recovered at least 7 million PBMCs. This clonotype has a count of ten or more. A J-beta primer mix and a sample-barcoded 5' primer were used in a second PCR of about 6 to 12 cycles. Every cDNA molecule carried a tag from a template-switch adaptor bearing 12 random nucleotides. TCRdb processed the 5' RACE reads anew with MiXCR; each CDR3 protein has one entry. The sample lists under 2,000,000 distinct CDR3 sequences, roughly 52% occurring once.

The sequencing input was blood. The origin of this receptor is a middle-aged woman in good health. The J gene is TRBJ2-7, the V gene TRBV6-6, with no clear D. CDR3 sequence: CASSYSTYEQYF. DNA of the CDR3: TGTGCCAGCAGTTACTCGACCTACGAGCAGTACTTC.